This T cell receptor (beta chain) came from a study of T cell clonality in common variable immunodeficiency. This clone has at least ten counts. The antigen is unknown. The read finishes 3 residues shy of the CDR3 end, and the germline J gene is used to complete it. The CDR3 sequence is 14 residues long. Trimming cost V 8 bases and J 2 bases; bases outside gene matches: 8. In germline, CDR1 is LNHDA, CDR2 SQIVND (reference sequence). Produced via immunoSEQ multiplex PCR; TCRdb's table is partial and in-frame only. The repertoire consists of 25,000 to 35,000 clones, none detected only once. Broader study findings: Authors noted CVID clonality's cause needs subpopulation repertoire sequencing. Common variable immunodeficiency TCR beta sequences reportedly had fewer deletions and N-nucleotide insertions.

The receptor was isolated from a person aged 18-70 years in good health. The sample was peripheral blood mononuclear cells. This chain connects TRBV19 to TRBJ2-7, with 8 positions matching TRBD2. Incomplete CDR3 DNA: TGTGCCAGTGGCTCGGGGGGGGGAGCCTACGAG. Encoded protein: CASGSGGGAYE. The full-length CDR3 reads as CASGSGGGAYEQYF.